The 22 T cell receptor beta chains given below trace back to one sample, sequenced in a study of cytomegalovirus exposure and HLA in healthy donors. The study ran its PCR with 60 Vbeta and 13 Jbeta primers. Profiling relied on immunoSEQ multiplex PCR, and the TCRdb table lists in-frame clones only, not all of them. The table has some 150,000 clones, about 80% seen once. Sequencing was carried out using PBMCs. These receptors were obtained from a woman in her 40s in good health and CMV-seronegative.

In its sample, this clone was seen a few times. The rearrangement joins TRBV6-5 to TRBJ1-2; TRBD1 aligns across 8 bases. Unmatched junction bases numbered 0, after V lost 6 bases and J lost 3 bases. Looked up from germline, CDR1 is MNHEY and CDR2 is SVGAGI. This CDR3 has 12 amino acids. Written as DNA, the CDR3 is TGTGCCAGCAGACAGGGGGACTATGGCTACACCTTC. Translating gives CASRQGDYGYTF.

The chain combines TRBV28 with TRBJ2-3, with D maybe TRBD1 (6 bases). The V end was cut by 5 bases, the J end by 0 bases, with 9 bases between. Germline CDR1 is MDHEN and CDR2 is SYDVKM. This CDR3 is built from 14 residues. CDR3 DNA sequence: TGTGCCAGCAGTCCGGACAGAAGCACAGATACGCAGTATTTT. As protein: CASSPDRSTDTQYF.

The CDR3 here is CASSSQGAGNTIYF. As DNA, the CDR3 is TGTGCCAGCAGTTCGCAGGGCGCCGGAAACACCATATATTTT. This chain joins TRBV6-6 and TRBJ1-3; D is perhaps TRBD1 (5 bases). Germline CDR1 is MNHNY and CDR2 is SVGAGI (reference sequence). There are 14 residues in the CDR3. Trimming removed 4 bases from V and 4 bases from J, with 11 bases in between.

The chain carries TRBV10-2 and TRBJ2-2; TRBD1 might be the D (5 bases). CDR3 length: 13 residues. V lost 0 bases and J 6 bases, leaving 5 bases between the germline ends. CDR1 and CDR2 from the germline V gene are WSHSY and SAAADI. This chain's CDR3 is CASSESGAGELFF. The CDR3 DNA sequence: TGCGCCAGCAGTGAGTCAGGGGCCGGGGAGCTGTTTTTT.

CDR3 loop: CASKASGNTGELFF. CDR3 DNA sequence: TGTGCCAGCAAGGCCAGCGGTAACACCGGGGAGCTGTTTTTT. This rearrangement joins TRBV6-4 to TRBJ2-2, with a weak D call TRBD2 (5 bases). The V and J ends lost 7 bases and 2 bases respectively, with 11 bases between them. The germline CDR1 and CDR2 sequences are MRHNA and SNTAGT. The CDR3 runs to 14 residues.

The J gene is TRBJ1-2, the V gene TRBV19; tentative D call: TRBD1 (5 bases). Germline loops: CDR1 LNHDA, CDR2 SQIVND (reference sequence). Trimming took 3 bases from V and 4 from J, leaving 12 bases between them. The CDR3 has 14 amino acids. The CDR3 loop is CASSMERGGYGYTF. For the CDR3, the DNA is TGTGCCAGTAGTATGGAAAGGGGAGGCTATGGCTACACCTTC. Full variable domain (outside the CDR3, taken from reference TRBV19 and TRBJ1-2): DGGITQSPKYLFRKEGQNVTLSCEQNLNHDAMYWYRQDPGQGLRLIYYSQIVNDFQKGDIAEGYSVSREKKESFPLTVTSAQKNPTAFYLCASSMERGGYGYTFGSGTRLTVV.

About this clone: This may be a read error, as it is one base from a much larger clone. The J gene is TRBJ2-1, the V gene TRBV7-6; 10 bases are shared with TRBD1. From germline, CDR1 is SGHVS and CDR2 FNYEAQ. After removal of 3 bases from V and 3 bases from J, the junction contained 2 bases not matched to a gene. This CDR3 comprises 15 residues. In nucleotides, the CDR3 is TGTGCCAGCAGCTTCGGGACAGGGGACTACAATGAGCAGTTCTTC. Translated: CASSFGTGDYNEQFF.

The V call is TRBV5-1, the J call TRBJ1-5; no clear D. Trimming took off 4 bases at V and 7 bases at J, with 21 bases between the two ends. Germline V gene data show CDR1 as SGHRS and CDR2 as YFSETQ. The CDR3 sequence is 16 residues long. CDR3 amino acids: CASSRAPRGKEQPQHF. Here the CDR3 DNA reads TGCGCCAGCAGCCGGGCCCCTCGGGGTAAGGAACAGCCCCAGCATTTT.

The V gene is TRBV6-1, the J gene TRBJ2-7, with TRBD2 identical over 8 bases. V lost 1 base to trimming and J lost 4 bases; unmatched junction nucleotides: 6. This CDR3 has 15 amino acids. Germline V gene data show CDR1 as MNHNS and CDR2 as SASEGT. CDR3 bases: TGTGCCAGCAGTGAAGGAACTAGCGGTCTATACGAGCAGTACTTC. It specifies CASSEGTSGLYEQYF.

The chain combines TRBV6-5 with TRBJ2-3; a possible D gene is TRBD2 (6 bases). The V end lost 6 bases, the J end lost 3 bases, and 13 bases lay between the germline ends. There are 14 residues in the CDR3. Germline CDR1 and CDR2: MNHEY and SVGAGI. DNA for the CDR3: TGTGCCAGCAGCACCGGGACTGCAACAGATACGCAGTATTTT. This encodes CASSTGTATDTQYF.

This clone has just one count. This chain joins TRBV30 and TRBJ1-2; 9 bases are shared with TRBD1. Germline CDR1 is GTSNPN and CDR2 is SVGIG (reference sequence). Germline trimming cut 2 bases from V and 3 bases from J; bases unmatched to any gene: 4. The CDR3 is made up of 14 amino acids. The CDR3 DNA reads as TGTGCCTGGAGTAGGGGACAGGGATACTATGGCTACACCTTC. Encoded protein: CAWSRGQGYYGYTF.

The V gene is TRBV2, the J gene TRBJ1-1; the match to TRBD1 covers 7 bases. CDR3 length: 14 amino acids. The V gene's germline CDR1 is SNHLY and CDR2 FYNNEI. V dropped 5 bases and J dropped 8; count of bases not matched to a gene: 11. As DNA, the CDR3 is TGTGCCAGCAGTCGTAGCAACTTGGACAGGGAAGCTTTCTTT. Translated, it gives CASSRSNLDREAFF.

The gene calls are TRBV29-1 and TRBJ2-1, with 12 bases fitting TRBD2. CDR3 length equals 17 residues. J was trimmed by 5 bases and V by 4 bases; bases with no gene match: 12. Germline V gene sequence: CDR1 SQVTM, CDR2 ANQGSEA. The CDR3 DNA reads as TGCAGCGTTGCTTCTAGCGGGAGGGCCCTGATTGACAATGAGCAGTTCTTC. Encoded protein: CSVASSGRALIDNEQFF.

The chain joins TRBV5-1 to TRBJ2-7, with 9 bases aligning to TRBD2. The CDR3 is 15 residues long. V trimming: 1 base; J trimming: 2 bases; junction bases outside the gene matches: 4. Germline V CDR1 and CDR2: SGHRS, YFSETQ. CDR3 protein: CASSLWTSATYEQYF. CDR3 DNA sequence: TGCGCCAGCAGCTTGTGGACTAGCGCTACCTACGAGCAGTACTTC.

This clone was counted a few times. This CDR3 is CASSSGTEFEAFF. The DNA for the CDR3 is TGTGCCAGCAGCTCCGGGACAGAATTTGAAGCTTTCTTT. V gene TRBV7-2 combines with J gene TRBJ1-1; 7 positions match TRBD1. J was trimmed by 7 bases and V by 4 bases; bases with no gene match: 6. The V gene's germline CDR1 is SGHTA and CDR2 FQGNSA. The CDR3 has 13 amino acids. Together with reference TRBV7-2 and TRBJ1-1, the CDR3 gives the full variable domain: GAGVSQSPSNKVTEKGKDVELRCDPISGHTALYWYRQSLGQGLEFLIYFQGNSAPDKSGLPSDRFSAERTGGSVSTLTIQRTQQEDSAVYLCASSSGTEFEAFFGQGTRLTVV.

This clone has just a few counts. The chain carries TRBV2 and TRBJ1-2; 7 nucleotides match TRBD1. The V and J ends lost 3 bases and 6 bases, in that order; junction bases with no gene match: 10. Germline lookup yields CDR1 SNHLY and CDR2 FYNNEI. The length of the CDR3 is 15 residues. This CDR3 is CASSENAQGVDGYTF. DNA of the CDR3: TGTGCCAGCAGTGAGAATGCCCAGGGGGTGGATGGCTACACCTTC.

The V call is TRBV11-3, the J call TRBJ1-2; D gene uncertain. The CDR3 is 16 residues long. Germline CDR1 SGHNT, CDR2 YENEEA. V was shortened by 5 bases and J by 4 bases, with 20 bases between the two germline ends. CDR3 coding DNA: TGTGCCAGCAGCGACGTAACAGCTAACCGTGGCTATGGCTACACCTTC. It encodes CASSDVTANRGYGYTF.

The chain has TRBV30 and TRBJ1-1, with a tentative D call TRBD1 (5 bases). Germline CDR1 and CDR2: GTSNPN and SVGIG (reference sequence). The CDR3 has 13 residues. V gave up 0 bases and J gave up 1 base, with 6 bases separating them. The CDR3 DNA reads as TGTGCCTGGAGTGTACAGGAGAACACTGAAGCTTTCTTT. Its protein product is CAWSVQENTEAFF. The complete variable domain, with remaining parts taken from reference TRBV30 and TRBJ1-1, reads SQTIHQWPATLVQPVGSPLSLECTVEGTSNPNLYWYRQAAGRGLQLLFYSVGIGQISSEVPQNLSASRPQDRQFILSSKKLLLSDSGFYLCAWSVQENTEAFFGQGTRLTVV.

The table lists this clone with a count of one. This chain joins TRBV28 and TRBJ1-2; D unresolved. This CDR3 contains 13 residues. Germline lookup yields CDR1 MDHEN and CDR2 SYDVKM. Trimming cost V 3 bases and J 8 bases, with 13 bases left between them. CDR3 DNA: TGTGCCAGCAGTTTCCCCGGGGAAGGCGGCTACACCTTC. Its translation is CASSFPGEGGYTF.

V and J are TRBV6-1 and TRBJ1-4; 10 bases map to TRBD1. CDR1 and CDR2 from the germline V gene are MNHNS and SASEGT. CDR3 size: 13 residues. Germline trimming cut 4 bases from V and 10 bases from J; bases unmatched to any gene: 3. The CDR3 sequence is CASSGTGGRKLFF. CDR3 DNA sequence: TGTGCCAGCAGTGGGACAGGGGGTCGAAAACTGTTTTTT.

The chain carries TRBV5-1 and TRBJ1-5; 9 bases agree with TRBD1. The CDR3 contains 14 residues. In germline, CDR1 is SGHRS, CDR2 YFSETQ. Unmatched junction bases numbered 4, after V lost 4 bases and J lost 5 bases. CDR3 sequence reads: CASSRGQGDQPQHF. CDR3 DNA sequence: TGCGCCAGCAGCCGGGGACAGGGAGATCAGCCCCAGCATTTT. The full variable domain, its missing parts supplied by reference TRBV5-1 and TRBJ1-5, is KAGVTQTPRYLIKTRGQQVTLSCSPISGHRSVSWYQQTPGQGLQFLFEYFSETQRNKGNFPGRFSGRQFSNSRSEMNVSTLELGDSALYLCASSRGQGDQPQHFGDGTRLSIL.

The chain is built from TRBV5-1 and TRBJ2-7, with 10 bases identical to TRBD1. The CDR3 extends over 15 amino acids. Trimming took 0 bases from V and 5 from J; bases not matched to a gene: 5. Germline assignment: CDR1 SGHRS and CDR2 YFSETQ. CDR3 sequence (DNA): TGCGCCAGCAGCTTGGACGAGACAGGGGGCAACGAGCAGTACTTC. Encoded protein: CASSLDETGGNEQYF.